This passage covers 11 T cell receptor beta chains from one sample sequenced in a study of T cell responses to AZD1222 COVID-19 vaccine. The protocol was immunoSEQ multiplex PCR, while the TCRdb copy is restricted to in-frame clones and leaves out a portion. The sample yields under 200,000 clones, approximately 90% seen once. Sequencing was performed on peripheral blood, taken on day 0 of AZD1222 vaccination. These TCRs come from an adult in good health.

V is TRBV19 and J is TRBJ2-1, with D perhaps TRBD1 or TRBD2 (5 bases each). Trimming pared 0 bases from V and 6 bases from J, leaving 15 bases between. This CDR3 comprises 16 residues. CDR1 is LNHDA and CDR2 is SQIVND in the germline V gene (reference sequence). Here the CDR3 reads CASSIDGAGSLNEQFF. CDR3 in DNA: TGTGCCAGTAGTATAGATGGGGCGGGTTCCCTCAATGAGCAGTTCTTC. Together with reference TRBV19 and TRBJ2-1, the CDR3 gives the full variable domain: DGGITQSPKYLFRKEGQNVTLSCEQNLNHDAMYWYRQDPGQGLRLIYYSQIVNDFQKGDIAEGYSVSREKKESFPLTVTSAQKNPTAFYLCASSIDGAGSLNEQFFGPGTRLTVL.

This clone was seen a single time. This sequence joins TRBV28 and TRBJ2-1; the match to TRBD2 covers 11 bases. This CDR3 spans 15 amino acids. V was pared by 3 bases and J by 6 bases, with 4 bases of the junction left unmatched. CDR1 is MDHEN, CDR2 SYDVKM, per germline. The CDR3 bases are TGTGCCAGCAGTTTTTGGACTAGCGGGTCCAATGAGCAGTTCTTC. This codes for CASSFWTSGSNEQFF.

This clone is a singleton in its sample. CDR3 protein: CASSWTGDQPQHF. DNA of the CDR3: TGCGCCAGCAGCTGGACAGGGGACCAGCCCCAGCATTTT. The V gene is TRBV5-1, the J gene TRBJ1-5, with 9 bases lining up with TRBD1. Germline CDR1 reads SGHRS; CDR2 reads YFSETQ. V lost 3 bases to trimming and J lost 7 bases; unmatched junction nucleotides: 2. This CDR3 has 13 amino acids.

The V and J genes are TRBV5-1 and TRBJ2-1, with a weak D call TRBD2 (5 bases). CDR1 SGHRS and CDR2 YFSETQ come from the germline V gene. The V end lost 5 bases, the J end lost 2 bases, and 14 bases lay between the germline ends. The CDR3 spans 15 residues. The DNA of the CDR3 is TGCGCCAGCAGACCTTACCCGCGGGCCTACAATGAGCAGTTCTTC. Encoded protein: CASRPYPRAYNEQFF.

This clone was counted once. V and J are TRBV10-3 and TRBJ1-1, with D possibly being TRBD1 (5 bases). CDR1 is ENHRY and CDR2 is SYGVKD in the germline V gene. The CDR3 is made up of 10 amino acids. The V and J ends lost 7 bases and 12 bases respectively, with 12 bases between them. The CDR3 reads CAIMGPKPFF. Here the CDR3 DNA reads TGTGCCATCATGGGGCCTAAACCTTTCTTT.

The V call is TRBV4-1, the J call TRBJ1-3; TRBD1 might be the D (6 bases). The CDR3 extends over 15 amino acids. V was pared by 4 bases and J by 2 bases, with 12 bases between. Germline lookup yields CDR1 MGHRA and CDR2 YSYEKL. DNA for the CDR3: TGCGCCAGCAGCCTCTTCAAGGGGGCTGGAAACACCATATATTTT. The encoded protein is CASSLFKGAGNTIYF.

The chain employs TRBV18 and TRBJ2-7, with 9 bases lining up with TRBD2. Germline V gives CDR1 KGHSH, CDR2 LQKENI. The CDR3 consists of 15 residues. The V and J ends lost 2 bases and 3 bases, in that order; junction bases with no gene match: 5. In DNA form, the CDR3 reads TGTGCCAGCTCACCAGGAGCAGCGGGAGGCTACGAGCAGTACTTC. Translating it yields CASSPGAAGGYEQYF.

The genes are TRBV20-1 and TRBJ1-1; no clear D gene. Germline V gene sequence: CDR1 DFQATT, CDR2 SNEGSKA (reference sequence). CDR3 size: 11 residues. The V end lost 5 bases, the J end lost 5 bases, and 9 bases lay between the germline ends. The CDR3, as DNA: TGCAGTGCTTTGAGGGAGACTGAAGCTTTCTTT. Residues: CSALRETEAFF.

The chain carries TRBV27 and TRBJ1-3, with 10 bases aligning to TRBD1. The CDR3 consists of 14 residues. V lost 8 bases to trimming and J lost 4 bases; unmatched junction nucleotides: 5. CDR1 is MNHEY, CDR2 SMNVEV, per germline (reference sequence). This chain's CDR3 is CASRRQGAGNTIYF. DNA of the CDR3: TGTGCCAGCCGGAGACAGGGGGCGGGAAACACCATATATTTT.

About this clone itself: Other DNA sequences from this sample encode an identical CDR3 as well. CDR3 in amino acids: CAWSRTANTEAFF. The CDR3 DNA sequence: TGTGCCTGGAGCAGGACAGCGAACACTGAAGCTTTCTTT. The rearrangement joins TRBV30 to TRBJ1-1; possibly TRBD1 for D (6 bases). V lost 3 bases to trimming and J lost 1 base, with 9 bases between them. The CDR3 covers 13 residues. Germline assignment: CDR1 GTSNPN and CDR2 SVGIG (reference sequence).

J is TRBJ2-1 and V is TRBV3-1 (or the pseudogene TRBV3-2); 10 positions match TRBD2. Trimming removed 2 bases from V and 7 bases from J; junction bases left unmatched: 5. CDR3 length equals 15 residues. The germline V gene has CDR1 LGHDT and CDR2 YNNKEL (reference sequence). CDR3 in amino acids: CASSQRSGRGNEQFF. In nucleotides, the CDR3 is TGTGCCAGCAGCCAAAGGAGCGGGAGGGGGAATGAGCAGTTCTTC.